A selection of T cell receptor beta chains follows, all from one sample in a study of blood T cells in healthy people across ages. TCRdb re-derived calls from the 5' RACE reads in MiXCR, one entry per CDR3 protein. Of about a million distinct CDR3 sequences in the sample, 51% were seen once. The sequencing input was blood. All receptors derive from a woman between 55 and 75 years old in good health. Each CDR3 is given with its conserved first and last residue. The D gene is left open where the match is weak. Expanded clones are given a class, and other clones once, few, many or no size at all.

d_gene	abundance	v_gene	j_gene	CDR3nt	CDR3aa
-	-	TRBV7-9	TRBJ2-3	TGTGCCAGCATTTTCGGACAACGCACAGATACGCAGTATTTT	CASIFGQRTDTQYF
-	-	TRBV3-1	TRBJ2-5	TGTGCCAGCAGCCCCCCGAGGGCAGGGAGGTACCAAGAGACCCAGTACTTC	CASSPPRAGRYQETQYF
TRBD1	-	TRBV9	TRBJ2-7	TGTGCCAGCAGCGATCCTAAGGGGGCGCCGAATGAGCAGTACTTC	CASSDPKGAPNEQYF
-	-	TRBV7-6	TRBJ2-7	TGTGCCAGCAGCGGGGGGACTGGCCACTACGAGCAGTACTTC	CASSGGTGHYEQYF
TRBD2	-	TRBV12-3/TRBV12-4	TRBJ2-1	TGTGCCAGCAGTTTCTGGAAGGGAAGAGCGGGAGCGGATGAGCAGTTCTTC	CASSFWKGRAGADEQFF
-	-	TRBV3-1	TRBJ2-7	TGTGCCAGCAGCCAAGGCGTCATCGGGGGTTACGAGCAGTACTTC	CASSQGVIGGYEQYF
-	-	TRBV20-1	TRBJ2-1	TGCAGTGCCCTACGCGGGACCCTCAACAATGAGCAGTTCTTC	CSALRGTLNNEQFF
TRBD1	-	TRBV27	TRBJ2-4	TGTGCCAGCAGTCTACTGGGGACAGAAAACATTCAGTACTTC	CASSLLGTENIQYF
TRBD1	-	TRBV11-2	TRBJ2-5	TGTGCCAGCAGACCTACTGACAGGGGCGAGACCCAGTACTTC	CASRPTDRGETQYF
-	-	TRBV7-2	TRBJ1-4	TGTGCCAGTACCCGAGGGGGGATTAATGAAAAACTGTTTTTT	CASTRGGINEKLFF
-	-	TRBV28	TRBJ2-1	TGTGCCAGCAGTGTAGCCAAACGGGGCTACAATGAGCAGTTCTTC	CASSVAKRGYNEQFF
-	once	TRBV6-2/TRBV6-3	TRBJ2-7	TGTGCCAGCAGTGACGGTGGGCCCTACGAGCAGTACTTC	CASSDGGPYEQYF
TRBD2	few	TRBV20-1	TRBJ2-7	TGCAGTGCTGGCGGACTAGCGGGAGTTGGTTGGTCCTACGAGCAGTACTTC	CSAGGLAGVGWSYEQYF
-	-	TRBV27	TRBJ2-7	TGTGCCAGTAAAGGTCTTAACACCTACGAGCAGTACTTC	CASKGLNTYEQYF
TRBD1	-	TRBV28	TRBJ2-7	TGTGCCAGCAGCCCGACAGGGAACACCTACGAGCAGTACTTC	CASSPTGNTYEQYF
-	-	TRBV4-1	TRBJ2-7	TGCGCCAGCAGCCAAGCAGAGACACTTTACGAGCAGTACTTC	CASSQAETLYEQYF
-	few	TRBV5-1	TRBJ1-6	TGCGCCAGCAGCATGACTGGGTTCGATTCACCCCTCCACTTT	CASSMTGFDSPLHF
TRBD1	-	TRBV20-1	TRBJ1-2	TGCAGTGCTAGAATGGACAGGGCCTCCGGCTACACCTTC	CSARMDRASGYTF
TRBD2	-	TRBV6-5	TRBJ2-7	TGTGCCAGCAGTTACTCCCGGGGGGGCAGGGTGGGCGACGAGCAGTACTTC	CASSYSRGGRVGDEQYF
-	-	TRBV6-2/TRBV6-3	TRBJ1-5	TGTGCCAGCAGTTACTTCAGTTACATGAATCAGCCCCAGCATTTT	CASSYFSYMNQPQHF
-	-	TRBV5-1	TRBJ2-1	TGCGCCAGCAGCTTGGCAGGGTATGATGAGCAGTTCTTC	CASSLAGYDEQFF
-	-	TRBV20-1	TRBJ2-7	TGCAGTGCTGAAGGGACGGTCTACGAGCAGTACTTC	CSAEGTVYEQYF
-	-	TRBV6-5	TRBJ2-3	TGTGCCAGCAGTTACTCGGTGATGGCAGATACGCAGTATTTT	CASSYSVMADTQYF
TRBD2	-	TRBV20-1	TRBJ2-1	TGCAGTGCTAGAGAATCGCTAGCGGGAGGGCCACGGAATGAGCAGTTCTTC	CSARESLAGGPRNEQFF
-	-	TRBV28	TRBJ2-7	TGTGCCAGCAGTTTGAAGTCCTACGAGCAGTACTTC	CASSLKSYEQYF
TRBD2	-	TRBV28	TRBJ2-7	TGTGCCAGCTCCGGCGGGAGGTTCTACGAGCAGTACTTC	CASSGGRFYEQYF
TRBD1	few	TRBV7-2	TRBJ2-3	TGTGCCAGCAGCCCGAATTTTGGACAGGGGGCAACAGATACGCAGTATTTT	CASSPNFGQGATDTQYF
-	-	TRBV7-9	TRBJ2-7	TGTGCCAGCAGCTTAGAAGGGTTCGAGCCGCCCTGGCGCTACGAGCAGTACTTC	CASSLEGFEPPWRYEQYF
-	-	TRBV7-2	TRBJ2-1	TGTGCCAGCAGCCGCCCCACCCACCAGAGTGCCGGTTATGAGCAGTTCTTC	CASSRPTHQSAGYEQFF
-	many	TRBV5-1	TRBJ1-6	TGCGCCAGCAGCTTGGAATCGGCCTCGAGTTCACCCCTCCACTTT	CASSLESASSSPLHF
-	-	TRBV27	TRBJ2-1	TGTGCCAGCAGAGAGGGAAACGGGCCCGTGGGTGAGCAGTTCTTC	CASREGNGPVGEQFF
-	-	TRBV14	TRBJ2-7	TGTGCCAGCAGCCAAGAGCTAGGGTTCTACGAGCAGTACTTC	CASSQELGFYEQYF
-	-	TRBV5-1	TRBJ2-1	TGCGCCAGCCACCCCTCCGGAGCCTACAATGAGCAGTTCTTC	CASHPSGAYNEQFF
-	-	TRBV6-2/TRBV6-3	TRBJ2-7	TGTGCCAGCAGTTACCCGGGACACGTCACCTACGAGCAGTACTTC	CASSYPGHVTYEQYF
TRBD1	-	TRBV20-1	TRBJ2-7	TGCAGTGCTGGAAGACAGGGGTCCAGAGTCGAGCAGTACTTC	CSAGRQGSRVEQYF
TRBD2	-	TRBV6-4	TRBJ2-3	TGTGCCAGCAGTGACTCCCGGGGCGGGAGCGCAACCACAGATACGCAGTATTTT	CASSDSRGGSATTDTQYF
TRBD1	-	TRBV5-4	TRBJ2-4	TGTGCCAGCAGCTCTCCGGGACAGGGAAAAAACATTCAGTACTTC	CASSSPGQGKNIQYF
-	few	TRBV12-3/TRBV12-4	TRBJ2-3	TGTGCCAGCAGTTTTAAGCGCACAGATACGCAGTATTTT	CASSFKRTDTQYF
TRBD2	-	TRBV20-1	TRBJ2-3	TGCAGTGCTCCAACCCCGTTTGTTGGGAGGGGCACAGATACGCAGTATTTT	CSAPTPFVGRGTDTQYF
-	-	TRBV29-1	TRBJ1-1	TGCAGCGTTGAAGAGGCGGGAGGTCAAGCTTTCTTT	CSVEEAGGQAFF
TRBD1	-	TRBV2	TRBJ1-1	TGTGCCAGCACCAAAAAAGGGACAGGGGGAACTGAAGCTTTCTTT	CASTKKGTGGTEAFF
TRBD1	few	TRBV7-2	TRBJ2-7	TGCGCCAGCAGCTTGGTGGCGGGACAGGGCTACGAGCAGTACTTC	CASSLVAGQGYEQYF
TRBD1	-	TRBV11-2	TRBJ1-2	TGTGCCAGCGCCGGGACAGGGGGCTACTATGGCTACACCTTC	CASAGTGGYYGYTF
-	-	TRBV28	TRBJ2-7	TGTGCCAGCAGGACTGGTGGACGCTCCTACGAGCAGTACTTC	CASRTGGRSYEQYF
TRBD2	few	TRBV20-1	TRBJ2-7	TGCAGTGCTAGCCCCTGGAGCGGGATTAACGAGCAGTACTTC	CSASPWSGINEQYF
-	-	TRBV12-3/TRBV12-4	TRBJ2-5	TGTGCCAGCAACCTTTTTGGGACAAGGAACCAAGAGACCCAGTACTTC	CASNLFGTRNQETQYF
TRBD2	-	TRBV4-1	TRBJ2-1	TGCGCCAGCACCCGACTAGCGGGACCCTACAATGAGCAGTTCTTC	CASTRLAGPYNEQFF
-	-	TRBV20-1	TRBJ2-3	TGCAGTCTGGAAGCGGCTATTTCCGATACGCAGTATTTT	CSLEAAISDTQYF
-	-	TRBV28	TRBJ1-2	TGTGCCAGCTCTCAGGGTTTGGGGGGCTTCACCTTC	CASSQGLGGFTF
-	-	TRBV7-2	TRBJ2-3	TGTGCCAGCAGCAGAGGGACCCCGACAGGGAGGTTTGCAGATACGCAGTATTTT	CASSRGTPTGRFADTQYF
TRBD2	-	TRBV6-2/TRBV6-3	TRBJ2-2	TGTGCCAGCAGTTACGGCGGGAGGCTCGTGGAGCTGTTTTTT	CASSYGGRLVELFF
-	few	TRBV18	TRBJ2-7	TGTGCCAGCTCACCTTTGCGGGAACCCTACGAGCAGTACTTC	CASSPLREPYEQYF
TRBD1	few	TRBV6-5	TRBJ2-7	TGTGCCAGCAGTTACCGAGGGGGCGCCTACGAGCAGTACTTC	CASSYRGGAYEQYF
TRBD1	-	TRBV27	TRBJ2-7	TGTGCCAGCAGTTCCACGCTGGGACAGTTATTCTACGAGCAGTACTTC	CASSSTLGQLFYEQYF
-	-	TRBV4-1	TRBJ2-7	TGCGCCAGCAGCCAAGTTAAGACAGGCACCTACGAGCAGTACTTC	CASSQVKTGTYEQYF
-	few	TRBV5-1	TRBJ2-7	TGCGCCAGCAGATACTCAGACAGGCTAAACTACGAGCAGTACTTC	CASRYSDRLNYEQYF
TRBD1	few	TRBV7-2	TRBJ2-7	TGTGCCAGCAGCCTATCCGCAGGGGGCGAGCAGTACTTC	CASSLSAGGEQYF
TRBD2	few	TRBV29-1	TRBJ2-1	TGCAGCGGTAGACTAGCGGGAGCGGGTGAGCAGTTCTTC	CSGRLAGAGEQFF